This entry features one TCR beta chain sequence. Its antigen remains unknown. The CDR3 extends over 11 amino acids. The data derive from a study of post-analysis software for immune sequencing data. General study points: In patients, 4 to 6 TRBV segments were more frequent than in controls, with TRBV5-6, TRBV5-1 and TRBV20-1 among them.

Unique-molecular-identifier-tagged TCR beta cDNA libraries were used. TCRdb itself ran the PCR reads through MiXCR, one entry per CDR3 protein. The sample shows some 500,000 distinct CDR3 sequences, less than 45% of them seen only once. The chain carries TRBV12-3 or TRBV12-4 and TRBJ2-5; the D is unclear. The J call may be mistaken, given a closer DNA end match to TRBJ2-7. The receptor was isolated from a girl under 18 with multiple sclerosis. Sequenced sample: blood. The CDR3 nucleotides read TGTGCCAGCAGATCCCCCGGCGAGCAGTACTTC. Translating gives CASRSPGEQYF.